Listed here are 8 T cell receptor beta chains from one sample, sequenced in a study of T cell responses to AZD1222 COVID-19 vaccine. Here immunoSEQ multiplex PCR was the method, and the copy in TCRdb shows in-frame clones only, minus some. Among about 150,000 clones, about 90% were seen once, and the ten largest hold around 7.6%. The sample consisted of peripheral blood, taken 28 days after the second dose of the MenACWY control vaccine. Receptor source: an adult who received the MenACWY meningococcal vaccine as a control.

This sequence joins TRBV5-1 and TRBJ1-2; TRBD1 matches at 10 bases. The V gene end was trimmed by 4 bases and the J gene end by 7 bases; junction bases not matched to a gene: 19. This CDR3 has 18 residues. Germline values: CDR1 SGHRS, CDR2 YFSETQ. The CDR3, as DNA: TGCGCCAGCAGCCCGAATAGACCGACAGGGGGCGATGTAGCTGGCTACACCTTC. This encodes CASSPNRPTGGDVAGYTF. The entire variable domain, with the rest obtained from reference TRBV5-1 and TRBJ1-2, is as follows: KAGVTQTPRYLIKTRGQQVTLSCSPISGHRSVSWYQQTPGQGLQFLFEYFSETQRNKGNFPGRFSGRQFSNSRSEMNVSTLELGDSALYLCASSPNRPTGGDVAGYTFGSGTRLTVV.

The rearrangement uses TRBV24-1 and TRBJ1-1; maybe TRBD1 (5 bases). This CDR3 comprises 14 residues. Germline-derived CDR1 and CDR2 are KGHDR and SFDVKD. Trimming stripped 2 bases from V and 8 bases from J, with 14 bases between. The CDR3 loop is CATSDSRGTSEAFF. CDR3 DNA: TGTGCCACCAGTGATTCCAGAGGGACTTCCGAAGCTTTCTTT.

The V gene is TRBV10-3, the J gene TRBJ2-7; 7 nucleotides agree with TRBD1. Germline V CDR1 and CDR2: ENHRY, SYGVKD. The CDR3 runs 13 residues. The ends lost 5 bases at V and 6 bases at J; junction bases unmatched: 7. CDR3 in amino acids: CAISTTGVSEQYF. The CDR3 bases are TGTGCCATCAGTACCACAGGGGTCTCCGAGCAGTACTTC.

Turning to this clone: Additional DNA sequences in this sample encode the identical CDR3. The rearrangement uses TRBV6-2 or TRBV6-3 and TRBJ2-7, with 11 bases that match TRBD1. The length of the CDR3 is 14 residues. Unmatched junction bases numbered 1, after V lost 6 bases and J lost 0 bases. Per germline, CDR1 MNHEY and CDR2 SVGEGT. For the CDR3, the DNA is TGTGCCAGCAGCGGGACAGGGGGCTCCTACGAGCAGTACTTC. The encoded protein is CASSGTGGSYEQYF.

V usage is TRBV7-9 and J usage is TRBJ1-1; maybe TRBD1 (6 bases). Looked up from germline, CDR1 is SEHNR and CDR2 is FQNEAQ (reference sequence). The length of the CDR3 is 14 residues. V lost 8 bases and J 5 bases, leaving 18 bases between the germline ends. As DNA, the CDR3 is TGTGCCAGCTCCCCGCATGGGGGGCTTACTGAAGCTTTCTTT. Translating gives CASSPHGGLTEAFF.

This chain connects TRBV21-1 to TRBJ2-7. TRBV21-1 is labeled a pseudogene. The CDR3 spans 10 residues. The CDR3 loop reads CASSIPEQYF. The DNA for the CDR3 is TGTGCCAGCAGCATTCCCGAGCAGTACTTC.

The genes are TRBV7-9 and TRBJ2-7, with TRBD1 matching over 8 bases. The CDR3 is 14 residues long. V was pared by 5 bases and J by 3 bases, with 6 bases of the junction left unmatched. Germline V gene data show CDR1 as SEHNR and CDR2 as FQNEAQ (reference sequence). CDR3 sequence (DNA): TGTGCCAGCAGCGCCGGGACAGGTCACTACGAGCAGTACTTC. This sequence encodes CASSAGTGHYEQYF.

This chain uses TRBV25-1 with TRBJ1-2; the D gene is possibly TRBD1 (6 bases). The CDR3 consists of 17 residues. From germline, CDR1 is MGHDK and CDR2 SYGVNS. V lost 2 bases and J lost 5, with 21 bases in between. The CDR3 spells CASSETGGSLQEYGYTF. Written as DNA, the CDR3 is TGTGCCAGCAGTGAAACGGGGGGCTCCCTCCAAGAGTATGGCTACACCTTC.